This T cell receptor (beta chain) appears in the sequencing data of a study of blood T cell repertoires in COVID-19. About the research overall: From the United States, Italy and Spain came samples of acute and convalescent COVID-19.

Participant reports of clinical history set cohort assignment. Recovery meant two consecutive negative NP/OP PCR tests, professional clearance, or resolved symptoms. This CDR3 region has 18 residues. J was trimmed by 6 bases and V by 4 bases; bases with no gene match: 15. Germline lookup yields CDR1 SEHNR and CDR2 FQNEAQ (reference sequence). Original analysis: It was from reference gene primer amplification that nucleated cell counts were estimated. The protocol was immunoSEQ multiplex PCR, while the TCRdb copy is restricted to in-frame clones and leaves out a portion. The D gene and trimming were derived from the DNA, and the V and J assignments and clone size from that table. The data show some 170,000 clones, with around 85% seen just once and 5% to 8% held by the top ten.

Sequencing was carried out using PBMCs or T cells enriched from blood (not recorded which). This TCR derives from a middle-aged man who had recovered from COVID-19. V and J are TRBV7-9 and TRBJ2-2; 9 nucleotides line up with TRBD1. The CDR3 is CASSSWLHFGQGSGELFF. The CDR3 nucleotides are TGTGCCAGCAGCTCCTGGCTCCACTTCGGACAGGGGTCCGGGGAGCTGTTTTTT.